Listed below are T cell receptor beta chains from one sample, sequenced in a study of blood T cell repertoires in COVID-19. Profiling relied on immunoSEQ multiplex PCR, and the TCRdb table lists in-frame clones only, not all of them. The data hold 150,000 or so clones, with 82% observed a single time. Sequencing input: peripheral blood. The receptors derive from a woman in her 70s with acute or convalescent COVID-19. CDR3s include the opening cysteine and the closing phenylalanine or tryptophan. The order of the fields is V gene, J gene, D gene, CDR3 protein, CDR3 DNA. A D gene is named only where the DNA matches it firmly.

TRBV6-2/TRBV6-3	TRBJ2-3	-	CASTPQGSTGDTQYF	TGTGCCAGCACCCCCCAGGGTAGCACCGGAGATACGCAGTATTTT
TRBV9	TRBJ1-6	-	CASSVDGAKNSPLHF	TGTGCCAGCAGCGTAGATGGGGCGAAGAATTCACCCCTCCACTTT
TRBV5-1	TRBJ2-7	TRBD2	CASSPAGTRSYEQYF	TGCGCCAGCAGCCCGGCGGGGACTAGAAGTTACGAGCAGTACTTC
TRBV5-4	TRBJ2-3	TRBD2	CASSLGGGNTDTQYF	TGTGCCAGCAGCTTAGGCGGGGGGAACACAGATACGCAGTATTTT
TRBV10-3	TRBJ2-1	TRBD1	CAISPGQGNNEQFF	TGTGCCATCAGTCCGGGACAGGGGAACAATGAGCAGTTCTTC
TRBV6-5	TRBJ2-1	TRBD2	CASTGGSIGNEQFF	TGTGCCAGCACGGGCGGGAGCATTGGCAATGAGCAGTTCTTC
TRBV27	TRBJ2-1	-	CASSFYGVDSVNEQFF	TGTGCCAGCAGTTTTTACGGGGTTGACTCAGTCAATGAGCAGTTCTTC
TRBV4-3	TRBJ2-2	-	CASSRDRLPTGELFF	TGCGCCAGCAGCCGAGACAGGCTCCCTACCGGGGAGCTGTTTTTT
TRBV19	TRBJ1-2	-	CASSKTGGRTNYGYTF	TGTGCCAGTAGCAAGACAGGTGGCCGGACTAACTATGGCTACACCTTC
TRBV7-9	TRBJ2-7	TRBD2	CARYNFRGTSGIYEQYF	TGTGCCAGATACAATTTCAGGGGGACTAGCGGGATCTACGAGCAGTACTTC
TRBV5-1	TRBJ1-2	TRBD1	CASSEQGTGDGYTF	TGCGCCAGCAGCGAACAGGGGACAGGGGATGGCTACACCTTC
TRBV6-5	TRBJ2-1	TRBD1	CASSYSARGPYNEQFF	TGTGCCAGCAGTTACTCCGCTAGGGGGCCTTACAATGAGCAGTTCTTC
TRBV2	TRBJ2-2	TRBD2	CASKAGINTGELFF	TGTGCCAGCAAAGCGGGAATAAACACCGGGGAGCTGTTTTTT